This T cell receptor beta chain was recovered during a study of blood T cells in healthy people across ages. Germline loops: CDR1 SGHRS, CDR2 YFSETQ. This CDR3 is built from 16 residues. Between the trimmed V and J ends, which lost 4 bases and 3 bases, there was a span of 20 bases. A J-beta primer mix and a sample-barcoded 5' primer were used in a second PCR of roughly 6 to 11 cycles. Sequencing yielded, for each sample, at least 3 million paired-end reads carrying CDR3. TCRdb processed the 5' RACE reads anew with MiXCR; each CDR3 protein has one entry. The sample includes hundreds of thousands of distinct CDR3 sequences, 55% to 70% of them seen just once. Study findings and constraints: It was not known whether donors were CMV positive (a possible confounder of expanded clonotype changes). Roughly linear age-related decline in beta diversity appeared, significant by age 40.

This clonotype appeared a single time. Its cognate antigen is unknown. Peripheral blood samples of around 11 milliliters were drawn from each donor. Sequenced: blood. This TCR came from a man younger than 40 in good health. The chain carries TRBV5-1 and TRBJ2-7; the D call may be TRBD1 or TRBD2 (7 bases each). Written as DNA, the CDR3 is TGCGCCAGCAGCGGGGAGGGACAGCTAGCCAACTACGAGCAGTACTTC. Encoded protein: CASSGEGQLANYEQYF.